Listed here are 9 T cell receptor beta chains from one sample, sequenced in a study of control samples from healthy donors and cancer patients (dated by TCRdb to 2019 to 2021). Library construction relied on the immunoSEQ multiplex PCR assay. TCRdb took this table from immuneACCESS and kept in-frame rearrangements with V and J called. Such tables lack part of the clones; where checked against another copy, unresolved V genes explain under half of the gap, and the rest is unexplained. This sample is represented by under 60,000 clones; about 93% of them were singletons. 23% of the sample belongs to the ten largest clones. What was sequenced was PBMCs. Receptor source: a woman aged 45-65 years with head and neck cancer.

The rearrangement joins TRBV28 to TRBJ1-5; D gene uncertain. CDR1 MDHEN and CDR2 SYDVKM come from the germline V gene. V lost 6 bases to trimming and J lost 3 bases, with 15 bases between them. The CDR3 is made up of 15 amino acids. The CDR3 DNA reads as TGTGCCAGCAGACCCGCTGACGGTTTCAATCAGCCCCAGCATTTT. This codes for CASRPADGFNQPQHF.

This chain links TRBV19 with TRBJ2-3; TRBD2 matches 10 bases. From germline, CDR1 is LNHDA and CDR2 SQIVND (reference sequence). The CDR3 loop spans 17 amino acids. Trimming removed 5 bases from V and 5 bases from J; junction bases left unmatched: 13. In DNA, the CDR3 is TGTGCCAGTAGTCGAAGACTAGCGGGCCTCCTACAAGATACGCAGTATTTT. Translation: CASSRRLAGLLQDTQYF. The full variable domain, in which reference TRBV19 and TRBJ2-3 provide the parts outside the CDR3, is DGGITQSPKYLFRKEGQNVTLSCEQNLNHDAMYWYRQDPGQGLRLIYYSQIVNDFQKGDIAEGYSVSREKKESFPLTVTSAQKNPTAFYLCASSRRLAGLLQDTQYFGPGTRLTVL.

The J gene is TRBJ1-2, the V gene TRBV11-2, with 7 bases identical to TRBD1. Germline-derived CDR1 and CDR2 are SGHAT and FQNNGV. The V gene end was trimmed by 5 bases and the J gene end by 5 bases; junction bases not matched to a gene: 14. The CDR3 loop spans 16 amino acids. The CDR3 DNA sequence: TGTGCCAGCAGCCCCCGACAGGGTAGGGAGATATATGGCTACACCTTC. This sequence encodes CASSPRQGREIYGYTF.

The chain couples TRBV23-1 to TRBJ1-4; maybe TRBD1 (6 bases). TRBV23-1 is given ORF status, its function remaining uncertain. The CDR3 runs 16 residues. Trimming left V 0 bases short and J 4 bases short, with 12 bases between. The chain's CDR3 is CASSQSGGPLNEKLFF. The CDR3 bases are TGCGCCAGCAGTCAATCAGGGGGGCCACTTAATGAAAAACTGTTTTTT.

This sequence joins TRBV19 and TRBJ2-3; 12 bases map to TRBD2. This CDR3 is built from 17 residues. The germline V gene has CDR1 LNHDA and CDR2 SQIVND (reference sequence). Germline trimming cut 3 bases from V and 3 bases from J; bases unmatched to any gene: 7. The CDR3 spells CASSITASGRGTDTQYF. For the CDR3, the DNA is TGTGCCAGTAGTATTACCGCTAGCGGGAGGGGGACAGATACGCAGTATTTT.

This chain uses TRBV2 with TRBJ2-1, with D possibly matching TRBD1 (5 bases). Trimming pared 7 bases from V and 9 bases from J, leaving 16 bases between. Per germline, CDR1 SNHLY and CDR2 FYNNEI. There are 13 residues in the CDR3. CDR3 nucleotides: TGTGCCAGCACTGCGGTAGGGGTCAGTGAGCAGTTCTTC. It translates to CASTAVGVSEQFF.

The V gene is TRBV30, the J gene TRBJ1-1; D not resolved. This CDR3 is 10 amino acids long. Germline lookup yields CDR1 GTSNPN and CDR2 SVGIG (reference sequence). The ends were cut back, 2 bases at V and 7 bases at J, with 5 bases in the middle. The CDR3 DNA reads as TGTGCCTGGAGTACCCATGAAGCTTTCTTT. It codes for CAWSTHEAFF.

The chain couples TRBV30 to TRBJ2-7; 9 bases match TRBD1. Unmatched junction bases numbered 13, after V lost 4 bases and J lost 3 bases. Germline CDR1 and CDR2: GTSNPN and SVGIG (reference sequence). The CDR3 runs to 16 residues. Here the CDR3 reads CAWTKRQGEFNYEQYF. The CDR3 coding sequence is TGTGCCTGGACCAAAAGACAGGGGGAGTTCAACTACGAGCAGTACTTC.

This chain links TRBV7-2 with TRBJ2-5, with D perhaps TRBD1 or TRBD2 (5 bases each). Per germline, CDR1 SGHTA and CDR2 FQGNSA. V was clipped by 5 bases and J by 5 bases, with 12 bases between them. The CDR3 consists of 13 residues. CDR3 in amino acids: CASSPRDRETQYF. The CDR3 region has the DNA TGTGCCAGCAGCCCCCGGGACCGGGAGACCCAGTACTTC.